Sequencing of this T cell receptor beta chain was carried out in a study of response to subunit inactivated influenza vaccine. Findings and limits, study-wide: The authors offered the suggestion that each seasonal influenza vaccination recruits few new T cells.

Germline V gene lookup returns CDR1 SNHLY and CDR2 FYNNEI. The CDR3 runs to 13 residues. A word on this clonotype: The antigen is unknown. Mismatch with germline at one junction end may stem from a read error.

One entry per CDR3 protein results from TCRdb running MiXCR on the RT-PCR reads. This table holds a few hundred thousand distinct CDR3 sequences, 14% found once. This receptor was taken from a man between 45 and 60 years old who received an inactivated influenza vaccine. This material consisted of PBMCs from blood, taken roughly 12 days after vaccination. The chain joins TRBV2 to TRBJ2-4; D unclear. CDR3 DNA: TGTGCCAGCAGTGAAATTGCCGGCCTCCCAAAGAACTTC. Its protein is CASSEIAGLPKNF.